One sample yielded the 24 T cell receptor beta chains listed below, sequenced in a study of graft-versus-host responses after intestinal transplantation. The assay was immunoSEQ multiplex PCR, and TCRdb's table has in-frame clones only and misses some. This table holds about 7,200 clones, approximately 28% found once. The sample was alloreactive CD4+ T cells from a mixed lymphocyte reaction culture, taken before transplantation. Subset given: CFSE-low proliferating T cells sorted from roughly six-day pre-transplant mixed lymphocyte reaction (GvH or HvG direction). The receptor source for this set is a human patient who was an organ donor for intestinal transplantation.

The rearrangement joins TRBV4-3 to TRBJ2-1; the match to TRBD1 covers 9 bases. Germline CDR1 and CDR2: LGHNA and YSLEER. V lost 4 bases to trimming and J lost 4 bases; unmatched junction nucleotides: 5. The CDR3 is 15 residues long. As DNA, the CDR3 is TGCGCCAGCAGCCTGGGACAGGGCGGTTACAATGAGCAGTTCTTC. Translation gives CASSLGQGGYNEQFF.

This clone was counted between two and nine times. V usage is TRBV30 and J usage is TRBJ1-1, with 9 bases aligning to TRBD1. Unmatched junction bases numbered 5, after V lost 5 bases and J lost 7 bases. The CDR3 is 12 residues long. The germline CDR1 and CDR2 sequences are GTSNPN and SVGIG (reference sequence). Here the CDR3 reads CAWDRGEYEAFF. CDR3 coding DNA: TGTGCCTGGGACAGGGGGGAATATGAAGCTTTCTTT.

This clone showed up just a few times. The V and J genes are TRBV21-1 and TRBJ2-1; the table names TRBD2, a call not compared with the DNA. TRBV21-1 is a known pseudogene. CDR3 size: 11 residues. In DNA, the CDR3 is TGTGCCCCTGGGAGGTGCAATGAGCAGTTCTTC. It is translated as CAPGRCNEQFF.

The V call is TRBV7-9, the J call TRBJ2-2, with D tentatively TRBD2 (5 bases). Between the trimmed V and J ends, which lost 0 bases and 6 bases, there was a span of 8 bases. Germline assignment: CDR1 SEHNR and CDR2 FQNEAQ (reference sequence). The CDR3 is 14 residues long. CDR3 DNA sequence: TGTGCCAGCAGCTTAGCGGGGAGCGCCGGGGAGCTGTTTTTT. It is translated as CASSLAGSAGELFF.

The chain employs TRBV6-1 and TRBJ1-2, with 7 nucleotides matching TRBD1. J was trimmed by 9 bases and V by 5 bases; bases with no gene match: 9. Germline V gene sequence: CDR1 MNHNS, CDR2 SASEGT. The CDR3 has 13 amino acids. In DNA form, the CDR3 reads TGTGCCAGCAGTTCTCCGGGACAGCGAAGCTACACCTTC. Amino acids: CASSSPGQRSYTF.

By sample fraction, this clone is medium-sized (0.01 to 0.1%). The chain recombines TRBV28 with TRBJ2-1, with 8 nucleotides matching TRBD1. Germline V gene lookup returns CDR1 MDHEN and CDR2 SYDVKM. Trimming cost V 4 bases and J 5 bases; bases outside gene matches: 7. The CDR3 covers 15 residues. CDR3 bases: TGTGCCAGCAGTTCTCCGGGACAGGAGAACAATGAGCAGTTCTTC. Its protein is CASSSPGQENNEQFF.

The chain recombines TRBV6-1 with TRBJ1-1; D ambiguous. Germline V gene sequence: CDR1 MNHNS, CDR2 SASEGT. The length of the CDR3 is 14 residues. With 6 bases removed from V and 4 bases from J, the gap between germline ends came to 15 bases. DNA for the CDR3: TGTGCCAGCAGACGGGGTTGGTCGAGCACTGAAGCTTTCTTT. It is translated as CASRRGWSSTEAFF.

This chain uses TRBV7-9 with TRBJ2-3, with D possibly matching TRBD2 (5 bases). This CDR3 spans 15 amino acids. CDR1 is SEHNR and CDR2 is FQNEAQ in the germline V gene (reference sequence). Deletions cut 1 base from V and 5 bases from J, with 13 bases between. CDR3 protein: CASSLGPGSLDTQYF. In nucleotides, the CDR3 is TGTGCCAGCAGCTTAGGCCCGGGGTCTTTAGATACGCAGTATTTT.

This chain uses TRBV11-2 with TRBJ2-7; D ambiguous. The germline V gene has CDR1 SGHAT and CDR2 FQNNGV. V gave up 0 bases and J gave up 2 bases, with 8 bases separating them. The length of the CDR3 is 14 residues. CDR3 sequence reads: CASSLDSRTYEQYF. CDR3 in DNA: TGTGCCAGCAGCTTAGACTCCAGGACCTACGAGCAGTACTTC.

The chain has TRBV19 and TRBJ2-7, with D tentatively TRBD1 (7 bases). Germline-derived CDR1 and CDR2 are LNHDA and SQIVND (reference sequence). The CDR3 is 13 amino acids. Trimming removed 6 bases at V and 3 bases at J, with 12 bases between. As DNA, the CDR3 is TGTGCCAGTAGGGGGGGACAGAACTACGAGCAGTACTTC. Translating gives CASRGGQNYEQYF.

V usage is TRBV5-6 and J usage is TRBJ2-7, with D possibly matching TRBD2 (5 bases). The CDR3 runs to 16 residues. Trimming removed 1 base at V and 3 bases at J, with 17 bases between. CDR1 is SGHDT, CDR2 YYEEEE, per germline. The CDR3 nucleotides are TGTGCCAGCAGCTTGATCGCGGGCGGATCCTTCTACGAGCAGTACTTC. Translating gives CASSLIAGGSFYEQYF. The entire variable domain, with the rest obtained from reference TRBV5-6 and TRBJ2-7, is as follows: DAGVTQSPTHLIKTRGQQVTLRCSPKSGHDTVSWYQQALGQGPQFIFQYYEEEERQRGNFPDRFSGHQFPNYSSELNVNALLLGDSALYLCASSLIAGGSFYEQYFGPGTRLTVT.

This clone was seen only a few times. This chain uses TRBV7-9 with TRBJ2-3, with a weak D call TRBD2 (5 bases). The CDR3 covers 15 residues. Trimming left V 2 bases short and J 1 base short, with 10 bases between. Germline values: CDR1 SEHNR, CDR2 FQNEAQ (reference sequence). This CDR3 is CASSLRGSGTDTQYF. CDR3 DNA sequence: TGTGCCAGCAGCTTACGGGGTAGTGGCACAGATACGCAGTATTTT.

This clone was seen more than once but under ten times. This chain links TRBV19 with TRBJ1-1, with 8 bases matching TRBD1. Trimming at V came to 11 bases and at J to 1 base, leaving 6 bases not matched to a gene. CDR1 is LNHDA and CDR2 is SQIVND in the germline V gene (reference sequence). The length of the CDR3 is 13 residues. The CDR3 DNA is TGTGCCGCCCGGGACAGGCCGAACACTGAAGCTTTCTTT. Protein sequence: CAARDRPNTEAFF.

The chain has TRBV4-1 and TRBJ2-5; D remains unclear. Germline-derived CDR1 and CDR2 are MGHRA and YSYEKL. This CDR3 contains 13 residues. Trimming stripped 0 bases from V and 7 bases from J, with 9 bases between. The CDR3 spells CASSQDTELTQYF. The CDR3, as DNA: TGCGCCAGCAGCCAAGATACAGAATTGACCCAGTACTTC.

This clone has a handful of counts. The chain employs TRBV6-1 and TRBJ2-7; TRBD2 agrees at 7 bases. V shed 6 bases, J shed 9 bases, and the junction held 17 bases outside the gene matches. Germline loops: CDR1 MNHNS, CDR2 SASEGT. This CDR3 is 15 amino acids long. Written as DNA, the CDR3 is TGTGCCAGCAGGACTACACTAGCGCGGGCTTCTGGGCAGTACTTC. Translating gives CASRTTLARASGQYF.

CDR3 sequence: CASSPRREGRDTQYF. DNA for the CDR3: TGTGCCAGCTCACCGAGGCGGGAGGGCCGTGATACGCAGTATTTT. The J gene is TRBJ2-3, the V gene TRBV18, with 9 bases matching TRBD2. The CDR3 is made up of 15 amino acids. Germline V gene data show CDR1 as KGHSH and CDR2 as LQKENI. The trim removed 3 bases at V and 6 bases at J, leaving 7 bases unmatched.

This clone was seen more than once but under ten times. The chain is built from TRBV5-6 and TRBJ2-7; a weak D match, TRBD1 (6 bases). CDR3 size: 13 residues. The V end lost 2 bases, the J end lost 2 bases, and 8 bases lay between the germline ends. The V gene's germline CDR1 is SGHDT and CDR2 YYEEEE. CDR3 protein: CASSFRGPYEQYF. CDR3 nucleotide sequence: TGTGCCAGCAGCTTCAGGGGCCCCTACGAGCAGTACTTC.

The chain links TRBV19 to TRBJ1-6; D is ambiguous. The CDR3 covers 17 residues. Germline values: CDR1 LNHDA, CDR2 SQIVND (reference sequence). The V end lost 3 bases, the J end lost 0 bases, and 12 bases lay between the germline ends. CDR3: CASSIGGFLSYNSPLHF. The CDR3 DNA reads TGTGCCAGTAGTATTGGAGGGTTTCTCTCCTATAATTCACCCCTCCACTTT.

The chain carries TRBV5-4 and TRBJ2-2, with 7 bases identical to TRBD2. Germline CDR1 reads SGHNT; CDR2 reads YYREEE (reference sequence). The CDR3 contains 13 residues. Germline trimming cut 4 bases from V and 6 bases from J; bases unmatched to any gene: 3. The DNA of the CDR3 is TGTGCCAGCAGCACTAGCGTCTCCGGGGAGCTGTTTTTT. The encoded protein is CASSTSVSGELFF.

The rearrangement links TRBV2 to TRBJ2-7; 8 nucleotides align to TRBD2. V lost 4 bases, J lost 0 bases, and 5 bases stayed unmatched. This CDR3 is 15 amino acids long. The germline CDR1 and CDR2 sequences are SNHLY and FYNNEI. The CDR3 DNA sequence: TGTGCCAGCAGTGCGGAGCGGGGGTACTCCTACGAGCAGTACTTC. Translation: CASSAERGYSYEQYF.

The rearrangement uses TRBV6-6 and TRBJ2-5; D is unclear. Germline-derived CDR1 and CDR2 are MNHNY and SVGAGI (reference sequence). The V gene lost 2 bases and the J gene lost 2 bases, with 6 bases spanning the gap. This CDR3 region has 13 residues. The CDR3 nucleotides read TGTGCCAGCAGTTACGAGAGACAAGAGACCCAGTACTTC. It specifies CASSYERQETQYF.

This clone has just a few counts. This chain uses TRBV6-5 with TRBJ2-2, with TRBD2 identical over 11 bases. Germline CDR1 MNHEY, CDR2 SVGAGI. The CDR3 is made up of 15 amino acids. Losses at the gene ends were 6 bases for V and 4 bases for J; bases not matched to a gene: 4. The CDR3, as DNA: TGTGCCAGCAGGATAGCGGGAGGGCTCACCGGGGAGCTGTTTTTT. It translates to CASRIAGGLTGELFF.

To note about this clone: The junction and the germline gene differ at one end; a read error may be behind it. The CDR3 DNA sequence: TGTGCCAGCAGCCAAGACTACGATTCACCCCTCCACTTT. Translated: CASSQDYDSPLHF. This chain joins TRBV4-1 and TRBJ1-6; D is unresolved. Germline assignment: CDR1 MGHRA and CDR2 YSYEKL. The CDR3 has 13 residues.

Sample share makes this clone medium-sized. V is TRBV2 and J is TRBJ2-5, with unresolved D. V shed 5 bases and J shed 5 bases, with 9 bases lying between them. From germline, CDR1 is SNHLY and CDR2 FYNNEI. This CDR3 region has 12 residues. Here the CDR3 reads CASSKRSETQYF. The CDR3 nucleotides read TGTGCCAGCAGTAAGCGAAGCGAGACCCAGTACTTC.